One sample yielded the 8 T cell receptor beta chains listed below, sequenced in a study of tumor-infiltrating lymphocytes in primary liver carcinoma. TCR beta cDNA was reverse-transcribed from about 0.45 ug of total RNA. The reaction used a constant-region primer and ProtoScript II reverse transcriptase. Three-round nested multiplex PCR performed with slightly modified ARM-PCR produced the TCR beta libraries. Use of TRBV1-TRBV30 forward primers with a C-beta reverse primer characterized the first two PCR rounds, which lasted roughly 9 cycles each. MiXCR, applied by TCRdb to the multiplex PCR reads, yields one record per CDR3 protein. The repertoire has 30,000 to 40,000 distinct CDR3 sequences, over 65% of them found once; the top ten carry approximately 15%. Co-extraction of both nucleic acids (RNA and DNA) used about 19-33 mg of unsorted bulk tissue. The source material was liver tumor tissue from sampling region 4. Subset meaning: tumor region T4, right-lateral pole. These receptor sequences come from a middle-aged man with primary liver carcinoma and hepatitis B virus infection.

This clonotype was seen repeatedly, ten times or more. J is TRBJ2-7 and V is TRBV19; 9 bases align to TRBD2. After removal of 5 bases from V and 0 bases from J, the junction contained 14 bases not matched to a gene. This CDR3 is 18 amino acids long. CDR1 and CDR2 (germline): LNHDA, SQIVND (reference sequence). The CDR3, as DNA: TGTGCCAGTAGTGTTAGTGGGCTAGCGGGAACATCCTCCTACGAGCAGTACTTC. It codes for CASSVSGLAGTSSYEQYF.

The chain recombines TRBV12-3 or TRBV12-4 with TRBJ1-4; D unclear. This CDR3 has 14 residues. V was clipped by 7 bases and J by 2 bases, with 11 bases between them. In DNA, the CDR3 is TGTGCCAGCACCCCGGTCGGTACTAATGAAAAACTGTTTTTT. It yields the protein CASTPVGTNEKLFF.

Of note for this clonotype: This may be a read error, as it is one base from a much larger clone. The chain combines TRBV28 with TRBJ1-2; tentative D call: TRBD1 (5 bases). The CDR3 extends over 14 amino acids. Germline lookup yields CDR1 MDHEN and CDR2 SYDVKM. The V gene lost 9 bases and the J gene lost 7 bases, with 21 bases spanning the gap. The DNA of the CDR3 is TGTGCCAGTGGACATGGGAATGATGTGGGTGGCTACACCTTC. Protein: CASGHGNDVGGYTF.

For this clonotype: The CDR3 does not close with the conserved phenylalanine or tryptophan, likely indicating a read error. The DNA is omitted, as the CDR3 cannot be located on it reliably, and the CDR3 follows TCRdb's listing. The genes are TRBV28 and TRBJ1-2. Per the germline V gene, CDR1 is MDHEN and CDR2 is SYDVKM. A total of 16 residues make up the CDR3, ends included. The CDR3 is CASSLGSGSLNYGYIS.

For this clonotype: The CDR3 does not end in the conserved phenylalanine or tryptophan, so this is likely a read error. This chain links TRBV19 with TRBJ1-1, with 8 positions matching TRBD1. CDR3 length: 13 residues. From germline, CDR1 is LNHDA and CDR2 SQIVND (reference sequence). The chain's CDR3 is CTSQGAALNEAFS. CDR3 coding DNA: TGTACCAGTCAGGGGGCCGCTTTGAATGAAGCTTTCTCT.

Of note for this clonotype: A junction end diverges from the germline sequence, so it may reflect a read error. This chain uses TRBV10-2 with TRBJ2-7, with unresolved D. Per the germline V gene, CDR1 is WSHSY and CDR2 is SAAADI. CDR3 length: 11 residues. The CDR3 loop is CASSAAYEHYF. As DNA, the CDR3 is TGCGCCAGCAGTGCCGCCTACGAGCACTATTTC.

Points on this clonotype: The junction departs from germline at one end; a sequencing error may be responsible. This chain uses TRBV28 with TRBJ2-4; D ambiguous. The germline gives CDR1 MDHEN, CDR2 SYDVKM. The CDR3 extends over 15 amino acids. The CDR3: CAGSPSGLTRNIQYF. The DNA of the CDR3 is TGTGCCGGCAGCCCTTCCGGGTTGACCAGAAACATTCAGTACTTC.

Concerning this clonotype itself: An end of the junction does not agree with germline; a read error may underlie this. The chain couples TRBV28 to TRBJ2-3; 9 bases align to TRBD2. The germline CDR1 and CDR2 sequences are MDHEN and SYDVKM. This CDR3 spans 15 amino acids. CDR3 protein: CASSRPAGGTDKQYF. Written as DNA, the CDR3 is TGTGCCAGCAGCCGCCCAGCGGGAGGCACAGATAAGCAGTATTTT.